This entry lists 6 T cell receptor beta chains sequenced from one sample in a study of shared clonotypes between healthy human individuals. TCRdb's copy holds only in-frame clones and misses some; the assay was immunoSEQ multiplex PCR. This table has about 1.1 million clones, approximately 77% appearing once. The material sequenced was memory CD4+ T cells from PBMCs. The subset denotes: CD45RA-negative fraction. All receptors derive from a man aged 18 to 29 in good health. Some clones in this sample may be carry-over from other donors' samples.

This clone occurred once. V usage is TRBV28 and J usage is TRBJ1-5; D is unresolved. This CDR3 has 16 residues. The ends were cut back, 6 bases at V and 6 bases at J, with 21 bases in the middle. Germline-derived CDR1 and CDR2 are MDHEN and SYDVKM. DNA for the CDR3: TGTGCCAGCAGCCTAACCGGGCCAGCGGACTCTCAGCCCCAGCATTTT. Translated: CASSLTGPADSQPQHF.

The J gene is TRBJ2-3, the V gene TRBV9; 7 nucleotides agree with TRBD1. V lost 0 bases to trimming and J lost 8 bases; unmatched junction nucleotides: 12. The CDR3 spans 16 residues. Germline V gene sequence: CDR1 SGDLS, CDR2 YYNGEE. This CDR3 reads CASSVGDSQFGGTQYF. The CDR3 DNA reads as TGTGCCAGCAGCGTAGGGGACAGCCAATTCGGTGGTACGCAGTATTTT. Full variable domain (missing parts from reference TRBV9 and TRBJ2-3): DSGVTQTPKHLITATGQRVTLRCSPRSGDLSVYWYQQSLDQGLQFLIQYYNGEERAKGNILERFSAQQFPDLHSELNLSSLELGDSALYFCASSVGDSQFGGTQYFGPGTRLTVL.

This chain connects TRBV5-1 to TRBJ1-2, with 8 bases matching TRBD1. Trimming removed 4 bases from V and 11 bases from J; junction bases left unmatched: 7. This CDR3 comprises 12 residues. Germline V lookup: CDR1 SGHRS, CDR2 YFSETQ. For the CDR3, the DNA is TGCGCCAGCAGCATCGGGACAGGAGGGTACACCTTC. Translation gives CASSIGTGGYTF. Based on the CDR3 plus reference TRBV5-1 and TRBJ1-2, the full variable domain is KAGVTQTPRYLIKTRGQQVTLSCSPISGHRSVSWYQQTPGQGLQFLFEYFSETQRNKGNFPGRFSGRQFSNSRSEMNVSTLELGDSALYLCASSIGTGGYTFGSGTRLTVV.

V is TRBV5-1 and J is TRBJ2-7; 8 bases map to TRBD2. CDR3 length equals 14 residues. Germline-derived CDR1 and CDR2 are SGHRS and YFSETQ. Trimming cost V 3 bases and J 4 bases; bases outside gene matches: 6. The CDR3 here is CASSSAGGGYEQYF. The CDR3 DNA follows: TGCGCCAGCAGCTCGGCGGGGGGCGGGTACGAGCAGTACTTC.

This sequence joins TRBV5-1 and TRBJ2-5; 9 bases agree with TRBD2. V shed 0 bases and J 0 bases; nucleotides not matched to a gene: 3. Germline V CDR1 and CDR2: SGHRS, YFSETQ. There are 16 residues in the CDR3. This CDR3 is CASSLEASGDQETQYF. CDR3 coding DNA: TGCGCCAGCAGCTTGGAGGCTAGCGGGGACCAAGAGACCCAGTACTTC.

The chain carries TRBV29-1 and TRBJ1-2; 9 bases align to TRBD1. J was trimmed by 4 bases and V by 4 bases; bases with no gene match: 7. The germline CDR1 and CDR2 sequences are SQVTM and ANQGSEA. This CDR3 has 14 residues. The CDR3 protein is CSVASTGGGYGYTF. Here the CDR3 DNA reads TGCAGCGTTGCTTCGACAGGGGGAGGCTATGGCTACACCTTC.